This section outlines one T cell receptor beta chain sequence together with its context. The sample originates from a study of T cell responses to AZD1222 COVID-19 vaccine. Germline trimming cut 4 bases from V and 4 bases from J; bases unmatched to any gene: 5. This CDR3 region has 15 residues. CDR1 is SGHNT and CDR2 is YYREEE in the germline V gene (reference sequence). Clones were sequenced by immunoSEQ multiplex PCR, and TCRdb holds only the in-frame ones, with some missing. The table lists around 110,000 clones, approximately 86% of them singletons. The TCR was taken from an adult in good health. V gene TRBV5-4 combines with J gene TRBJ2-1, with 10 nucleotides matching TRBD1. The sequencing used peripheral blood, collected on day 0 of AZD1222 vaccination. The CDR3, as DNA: TGTGCCAGCAGCGCCCGGGACAGGGGATACAATGAGCAGTTCTTC. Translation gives CASSARDRGYNEQFF.